This T cell receptor beta chain comes out of a study of metastatic and nonmetastatic thyroid tumors. Study summary: Both malignant and benign thyroid patients supplied peripheral blood and tumor or nodule tissue samples, across which the repertoires of these patients were then compared. Overall study results and limits: According to reports, the diversity of TCR beta was significantly higher in malignant thyroid tumors than in benign nodules, and this held in both blood and tumor samples.

The CDR3 has 19 amino acids. The V gene end was trimmed by 4 bases and the J gene end by 4 bases; junction bases not matched to a gene: 12. Germline CDR1 reads SGHRS; CDR2 reads YFSETQ. Until they underwent thyroid surgery, no patient had received any treatment. Under the authors' procedure: Between-group CDR3 differences, defined by clinicopathological status, yielded a distant-metastasis classifier for papillary thyroid cancer. With MiXCR, TCRdb called clones anew from the PCR reads. V and J calls and clone size were set by TCRdb, not the authors. The sample holds around 18,000 clones, 34% seen once. For this clone: Antigen unknown.

Sequencing input: tumor tissue. This TCR came from a female donor with papillary thyroid cancer or a benign thyroid nodule (not recorded which). Some clones in this sample may be carry-over from other donors' samples. The chain couples TRBV5-1 to TRBJ2-6; TRBD1 aligns across 12 bases. CDR3 in amino acids: CASSQGQGAISTGANVLTF. The DNA for the CDR3 is TGCGCCAGCAGCCAGGGACAGGGGGCGATTTCAACCGGGGCCAACGTCCTGACTTTC.